The sequence of this T cell receptor beta chain was determined in a study of technical replicates of blood from a few donors (TCRdb year 2017). The CDR3 runs 15 amino acids, cysteine and phenylalanine included. Only the CDR3 DNA stays, 45 bases, in frame from base 1. Germline trimming: 0 bases from V, 3 bases from J; junction bases outside gene matches: 5. CDR1 and CDR2 are read off the germline V gene as SGHRS and YFSETQ. Libraries were constructed by the immunoSEQ multiplex PCR assay. The table was pulled from immuneACCESS by TCRdb, which kept in-frame rearrangements only. Such tables lose some clones; where checked, under half of the loss comes from unresolved V genes, and the rest has no known cause. This sample gives roughly 67,000 clones in total; roughly 98% of them show up just once. Under 0.2% of the sample comes from the top ten. Concerning this clone: Its target antigen remains unknown. Base qualities are not provided; no much larger clone lies one nucleotide away.

The chain was built from TRBV5-1 and TRBJ2-7; 8 bases in between match TRBD1. The TCR was taken from a human donor in good health. Sequences were obtained from T cells isolated from PBMCs. The CDR3: CASSLASTGVYEQYF. The DNA reads TGCGCCAGCAGCTTGGCCTCGACAGGGGTCTACGAGCAGTACTTC.